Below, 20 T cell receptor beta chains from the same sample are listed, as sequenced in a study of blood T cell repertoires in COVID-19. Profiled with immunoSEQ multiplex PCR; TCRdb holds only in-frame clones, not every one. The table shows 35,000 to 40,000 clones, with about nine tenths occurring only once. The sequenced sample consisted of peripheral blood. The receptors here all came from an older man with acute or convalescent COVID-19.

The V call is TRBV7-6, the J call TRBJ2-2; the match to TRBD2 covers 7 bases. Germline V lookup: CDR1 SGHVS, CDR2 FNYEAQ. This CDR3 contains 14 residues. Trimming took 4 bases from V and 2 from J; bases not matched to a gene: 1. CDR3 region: CASSSGLNTGELFF. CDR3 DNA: TGTGCCAGCAGCTCGGGACTAAACACCGGGGAGCTGTTTTTT.

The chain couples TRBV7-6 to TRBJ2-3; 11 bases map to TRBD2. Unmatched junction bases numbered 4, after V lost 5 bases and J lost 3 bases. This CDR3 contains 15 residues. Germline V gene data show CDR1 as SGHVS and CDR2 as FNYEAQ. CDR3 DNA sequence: TGTGCCAGCAGCCCGGGGACTAGCGGAACAGATACGCAGTATTTT. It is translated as CASSPGTSGTDTQYF.

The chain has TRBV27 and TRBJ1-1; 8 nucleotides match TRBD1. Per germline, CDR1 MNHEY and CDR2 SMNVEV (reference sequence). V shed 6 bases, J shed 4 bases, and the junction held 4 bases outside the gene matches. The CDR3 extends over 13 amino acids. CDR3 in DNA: TGTGCCAGCAGGGACACAGGGGGCACTGAAGCTTTCTTT. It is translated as CASRDTGGTEAFF.

The CDR3 protein is CASSLEDYLYNEQFF. The CDR3 DNA is TGTGCCAGCAGCTTAGAGGACTATCTGTACAATGAGCAGTTCTTC. The chain employs TRBV7-9 and TRBJ2-1; TRBD2 might be the D (6 bases). The CDR3 runs 15 residues. V lost 1 base and J lost 4, with 11 bases in between. Germline V gene data show CDR1 as SEHNR and CDR2 as FQNEAQ (reference sequence).

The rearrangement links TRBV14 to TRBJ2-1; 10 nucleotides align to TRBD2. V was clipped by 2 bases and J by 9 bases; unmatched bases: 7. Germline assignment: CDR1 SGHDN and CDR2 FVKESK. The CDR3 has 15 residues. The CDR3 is CASSQLAGGWIEQFF. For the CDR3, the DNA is TGTGCCAGCAGCCAATTAGCGGGAGGTTGGATTGAGCAGTTCTTC.

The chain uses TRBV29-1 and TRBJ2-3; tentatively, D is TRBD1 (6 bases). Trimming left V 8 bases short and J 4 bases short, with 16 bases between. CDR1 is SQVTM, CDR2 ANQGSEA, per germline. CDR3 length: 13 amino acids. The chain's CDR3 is CSLRTQGPDTQYF. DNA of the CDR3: TGCAGCCTTCGTACACAGGGCCCAGATACGCAGTATTTT.

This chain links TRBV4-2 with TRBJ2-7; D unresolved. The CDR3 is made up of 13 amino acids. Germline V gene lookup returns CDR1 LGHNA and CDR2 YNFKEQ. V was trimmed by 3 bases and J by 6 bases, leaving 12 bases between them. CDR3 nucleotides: TGTGCCAGCAGCCAGGAGTGGGTGCGCGAGCAGTACTTC. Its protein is CASSQEWVREQYF.

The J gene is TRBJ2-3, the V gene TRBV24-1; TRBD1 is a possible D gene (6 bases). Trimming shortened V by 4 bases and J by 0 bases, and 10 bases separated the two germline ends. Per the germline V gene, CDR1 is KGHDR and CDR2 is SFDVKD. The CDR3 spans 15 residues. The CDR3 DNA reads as TGTGCCACCAGTGACCCCGGACAGAGCACAGATACGCAGTATTTT. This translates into CATSDPGQSTDTQYF.

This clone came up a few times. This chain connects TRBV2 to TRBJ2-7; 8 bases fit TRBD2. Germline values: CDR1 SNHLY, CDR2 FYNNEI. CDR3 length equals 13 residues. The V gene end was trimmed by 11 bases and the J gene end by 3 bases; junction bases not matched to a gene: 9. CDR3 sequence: CAGAVAGLYEQYF. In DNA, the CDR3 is TGTGCCGGGGCAGTAGCGGGACTCTACGAGCAGTACTTC.

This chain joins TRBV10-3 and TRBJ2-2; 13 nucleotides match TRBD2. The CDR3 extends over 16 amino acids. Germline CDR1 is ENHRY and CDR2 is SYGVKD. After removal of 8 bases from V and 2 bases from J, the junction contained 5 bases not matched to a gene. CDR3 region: CAIGGLAGINTGELFF. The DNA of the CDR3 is TGTGCCATCGGGGGACTAGCGGGAATAAACACCGGGGAGCTGTTTTTT.

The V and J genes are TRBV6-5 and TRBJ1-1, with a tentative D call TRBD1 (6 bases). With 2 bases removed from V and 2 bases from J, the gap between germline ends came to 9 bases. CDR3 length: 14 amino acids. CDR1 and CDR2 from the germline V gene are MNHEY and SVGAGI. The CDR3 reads CASSYVDRNTEAFF. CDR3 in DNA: TGTGCCAGCAGTTACGTGGACAGAAACACTGAAGCTTTCTTT.

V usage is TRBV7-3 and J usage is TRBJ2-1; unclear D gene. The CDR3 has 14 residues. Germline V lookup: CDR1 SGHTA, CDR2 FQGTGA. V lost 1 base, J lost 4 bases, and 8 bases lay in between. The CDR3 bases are TGTGCCAGCAGCTTAAGCGGCGGATACAATGAGCAGTTCTTC. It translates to CASSLSGGYNEQFF.

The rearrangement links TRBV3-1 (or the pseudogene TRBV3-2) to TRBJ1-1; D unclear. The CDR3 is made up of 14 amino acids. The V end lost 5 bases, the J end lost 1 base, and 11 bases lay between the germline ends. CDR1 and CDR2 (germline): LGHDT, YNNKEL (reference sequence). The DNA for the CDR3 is TGTGCCAGCAGCTTTACGTCAGGGAACACTGAAGCTTTCTTT. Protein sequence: CASSFTSGNTEAFF.

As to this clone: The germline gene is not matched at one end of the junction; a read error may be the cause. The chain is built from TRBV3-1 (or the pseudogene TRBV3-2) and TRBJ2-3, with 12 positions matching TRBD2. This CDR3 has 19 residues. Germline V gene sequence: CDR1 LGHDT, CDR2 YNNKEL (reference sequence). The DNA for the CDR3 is TGTACCAGCAGCCAAGACGGGACTAGCGGGCCCTCTAGCACAGATACGCAGTATTTT. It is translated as CTSSQDGTSGPSSTDTQYF.

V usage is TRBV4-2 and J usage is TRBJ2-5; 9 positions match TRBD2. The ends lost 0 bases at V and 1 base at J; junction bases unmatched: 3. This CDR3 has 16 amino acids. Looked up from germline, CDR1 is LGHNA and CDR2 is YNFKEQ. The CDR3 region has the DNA TGTGCCAGCAGCCAAGAGATAGCGGGAGCCCAAGAGACCCAGTACTTC. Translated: CASSQEIAGAQETQYF.

The CDR3 DNA follows: TGTGCCAGCAGTTACTTTACAGGGGTCAATCAGCCCCAGCATTTT. Encoded protein: CASSYFTGVNQPQHF. This sequence joins TRBV6-2 or TRBV6-3 and TRBJ1-5; 7 bases align to TRBD1. The V segment lost 1 base and the J segment 3 bases; nucleotides outside the gene matches: 3. The CDR3 runs 15 residues. Germline V gene lookup returns CDR1 MNHEY and CDR2 SVGEGT.

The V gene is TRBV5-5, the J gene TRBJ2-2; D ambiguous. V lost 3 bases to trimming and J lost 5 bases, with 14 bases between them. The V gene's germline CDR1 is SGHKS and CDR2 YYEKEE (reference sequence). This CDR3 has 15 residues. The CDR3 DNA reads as TGTGCCAGCAGCTCCCTATCTCAGGCAACCGGGGAGCTGTTTTTT. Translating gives CASSSLSQATGELFF.

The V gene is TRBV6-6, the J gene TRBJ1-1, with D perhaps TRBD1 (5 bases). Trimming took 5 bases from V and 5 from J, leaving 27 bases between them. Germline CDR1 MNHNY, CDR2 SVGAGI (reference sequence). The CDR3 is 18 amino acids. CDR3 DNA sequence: TGTGCCAGCAGTCCTCAGGGAAGGTTAACTGTCCGAACGACTGAAGCTTTCTTT. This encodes CASSPQGRLTVRTTEAFF.

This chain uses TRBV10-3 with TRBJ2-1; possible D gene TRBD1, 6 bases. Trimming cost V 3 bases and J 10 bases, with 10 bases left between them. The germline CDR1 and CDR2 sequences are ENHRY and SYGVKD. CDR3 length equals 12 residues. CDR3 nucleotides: TGTGCCATCAGTGAATCTACAGGGGAGCAGTTCTTC. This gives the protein CAISESTGEQFF.

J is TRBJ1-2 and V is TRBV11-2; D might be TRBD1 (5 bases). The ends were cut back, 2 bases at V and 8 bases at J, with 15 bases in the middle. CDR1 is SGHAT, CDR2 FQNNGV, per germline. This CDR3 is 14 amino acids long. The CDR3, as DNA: TGTGCCAGCAGCTTAAATTCAGGGTACGAGGGCTACACCTTC. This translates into CASSLNSGYEGYTF.